The following is a T cell receptor (beta chain) sequence with its context. Its antigen is unknown. The assay was immunoSEQ multiplex PCR, and TCRdb's table has in-frame clones only and misses some. The sample gives about 1 million clones, 70% to 80% of which show up once; about 1.5% is in the top ten. The CDR3 extends over 15 amino acids. Germline CDR1 and CDR2: SGHVS and FQNEAQ. The ends were cut back, 5 bases at V and 0 bases at J, with 13 bases in the middle. The source of the sample is a study of shared clonotypes between healthy human individuals. In the study overall: Those who served as donors were a couple of women and a few men between the ages of 18 and 49. Three plates each covered CD4 naive and memory; CD8 naive two, CD8 memory one.

A split of CD4+ cells into CD45RA+ naive and CD45RA-negative memory subsets was performed. Broader study findings: Non-shared clonotypes had lower generation probabilities than those shared by all four donors.

This receptor was identified in a man aged 18 to 29 in good health. The sample taken for sequencing was memory CD4+ T cells sorted from blood. The subset was: CD45RA-negative fraction. The chain is built from TRBV7-8 and TRBJ2-5, with D possibly matching TRBD2 (5 bases). The CDR3 coding sequence is TGTGCCAGCAGCGGGCGGGTCGCGTACCAAGAGACCCAGTACTTC. Translation gives CASSGRVAYQETQYF. Full variable domain (rest looked up from reference TRBV7-8 and TRBJ2-5): GAGVSQSPRYKVAKRGQDVALRCDPISGHVSLFWYQQALGQGPEFLTYFQNEAQLDKSGLPSDRFFAERPEGSVSTLKIQRTQQEDSAVYLCASSGRVAYQETQYFGPGTRLLVL.